This paragraph covers one TCR beta chain sequence. No cognate antigen has been identified for it. Nothing much larger sits one base from this clone, and base qualities are not available. V loses 6 bases, J loses 2 bases, and the germline ends lie 17 bases apart. Reading from cysteine to phenylalanine, the CDR3 counts 15 amino acids. The kept DNA is CDR3 alone, 45 bases in frame from the first base. Via the germline V gene, CDR1 is MDHEN and CDR2 SYDVKM. Library creation used the immunoSEQ multiplex PCR assay. For most patients, genomic DNA was subjected to high-throughput TCR-beta CDR3 sequencing by Adaptive Biotechnologies. The authors' pipeline ran thus. Adaptive's ImmunoSEQ software supplied the TCR sequencing data for 15 to 20 patients, while MiXCR and VDJtools were used to process a few other patients. Because the origin of CDR3 nucleotide sequences shared between donor and recipient could not be assigned, those sequences were removed. Alloreactive clones required at least 2-fold expansion over unstimulated cells and minimum CFSE-low frequency of 0.002% (template counts) or 0.001% (read counts). Clones detected in sequenced pre-transplant spleen, lymph node, or MLR CFSE-low populations of the donor or recipient were defined as mappable. Cumulative frequency of alloreactive clones was calculated as a percentage of all sequences weighted by copy number. Held by TCRdb, this immuneACCESS table contains in-frame sequences only and omits some clones. Under half of the omission traces to an unresolved V gene where checked; the cause of the rest is unknown. D and trimming come from the DNA, and the V and J calls and clone size come from that table. The sample records under 30,000 clones, around nine tenths of which are singletons. Jointly, the top ten make up under 2% of the sample.

The record originates from a study of graft-versus-host responses after intestinal transplantation (dated by TCRdb to the early 2020s). Study-level background: Recipients received multivisceral, liver-intestinal, or isolated intestinal transplants. To identify alloreactive clones, pre-transplant mixed lymphocyte reaction products were sequenced and then compared with unstimulated pre-transplant donor and recipient T cells. Donor T cell macrochimerism was defined as a peak of at least 4% donor T cells among recipient peripheral blood mononuclear cells. Every recipient was given anti-thymocyte globulin induction, followed by 2 to 3 years of maintenance tacrolimus and steroids. A cohort of 24 intestinal transplant recipients, including one retransplant, was enrolled, and a few patients lacking pretransplant specimens were excluded. Bulk TCR-beta CDR3 sequencing was used to track graft-versus-host and host-versus-graft alloreactive T cell clones in the graft, circulation and bone marrow after intestinal transplantation. Samples from a few later patients were sequenced in-house on an Illumina MiSeq with MiXCR processing rather than by the commercial service.

What the work shows at the level of the full study, not this receptor alone: In patients with donor T cell macrochimerism, the allografts had high GvH to HvG T cell clonal ratios. Early after transplant, declines in HvG clones were associated with peak levels of circulating GvH clones. The relatively low number and heterogeneity of intestinal transplant patients limited the conclusions. GvH clones turned up in recipient bone marrow, with some appearing earlier in ileal mucosa or blood, a pattern consistent with an intestinal mucosal origin.

Blood samples were collected up to 4 times in the first month after transplant and then at least monthly when available. The sample in question was PBMCs, obtained 39 to 40 days after intestinal transplant. Here the chain combines TRBV28 and TRBJ2-7; matching of 6 bases hints at TRBD1 as the D gene. This receptor was identified in a human patient who received an intestinal transplant, so some T cells may come from the graft donor. The CDR3 in this case is CASSLQGPFPYEQYF. The bases read TGTGCCAGCAGCCTACAGGGCCCGTTCCCCTACGAGCAGTACTTC.